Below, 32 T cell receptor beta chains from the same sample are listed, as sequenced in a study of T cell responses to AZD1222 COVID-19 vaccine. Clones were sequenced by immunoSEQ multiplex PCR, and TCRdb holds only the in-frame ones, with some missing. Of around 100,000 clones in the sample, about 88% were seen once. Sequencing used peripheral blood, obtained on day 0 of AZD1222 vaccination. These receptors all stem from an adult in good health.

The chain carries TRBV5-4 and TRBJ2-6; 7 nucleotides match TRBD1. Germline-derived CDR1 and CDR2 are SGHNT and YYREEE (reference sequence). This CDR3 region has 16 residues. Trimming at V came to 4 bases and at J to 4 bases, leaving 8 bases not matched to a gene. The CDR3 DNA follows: TGTGCCAGCAGCCCCCCGACAGGGACCGGGGCCAACGTCCTGACTTTC. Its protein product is CASSPPTGTGANVLTF.

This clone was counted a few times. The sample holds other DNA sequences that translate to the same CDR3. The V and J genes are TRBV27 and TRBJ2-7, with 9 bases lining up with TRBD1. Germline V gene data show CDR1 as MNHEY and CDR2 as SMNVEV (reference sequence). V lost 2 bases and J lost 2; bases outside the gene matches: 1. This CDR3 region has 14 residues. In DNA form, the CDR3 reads TGTGCCAGCAGTTTAGGGACAGGGCCCTACGAGCAGTACTTC. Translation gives CASSLGTGPYEQYF.

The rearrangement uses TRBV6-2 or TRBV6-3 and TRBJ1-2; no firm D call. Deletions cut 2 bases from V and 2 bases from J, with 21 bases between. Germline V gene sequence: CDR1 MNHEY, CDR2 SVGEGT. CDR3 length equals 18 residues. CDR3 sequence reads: CASSYLRAGVFGNYGYTF. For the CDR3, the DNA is TGTGCCAGCAGTTACCTTAGGGCGGGAGTCTTCGGAAACTATGGCTACACCTTC.

The chain's CDR3 is CASSRQANYGYTF. In DNA form, the CDR3 reads TGTGCCAGCAGTCGACAGGCTAACTATGGCTACACCTTC. The chain links TRBV6-5 to TRBJ1-2; weak D call: TRBD1 (6 bases). V was shortened by 5 bases and J by 0 bases, with 7 bases between the two germline ends. There are 13 residues in the CDR3. Germline lookup yields CDR1 MNHEY and CDR2 SVGAGI.

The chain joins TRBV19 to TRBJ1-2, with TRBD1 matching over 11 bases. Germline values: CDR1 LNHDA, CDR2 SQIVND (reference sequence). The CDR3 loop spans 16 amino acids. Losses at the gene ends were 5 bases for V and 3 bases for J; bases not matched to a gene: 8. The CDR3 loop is CASSFRGQGADYGYTF. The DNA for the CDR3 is TGTGCCAGTAGTTTTCGAGGACAGGGGGCTGACTATGGCTACACCTTC.

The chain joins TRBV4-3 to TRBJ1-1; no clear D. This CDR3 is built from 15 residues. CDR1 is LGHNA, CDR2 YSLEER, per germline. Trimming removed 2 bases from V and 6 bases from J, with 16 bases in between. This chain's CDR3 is CASSQFRVGGAEAFF. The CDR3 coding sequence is TGCGCCAGCAGCCAATTTAGGGTAGGTGGGGCTGAAGCTTTCTTT.

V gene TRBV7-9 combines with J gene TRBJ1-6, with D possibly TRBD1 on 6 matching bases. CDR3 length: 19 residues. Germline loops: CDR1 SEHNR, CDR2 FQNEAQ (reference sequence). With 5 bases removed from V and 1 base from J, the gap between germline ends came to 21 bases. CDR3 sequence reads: CASSPTGIERGSYNSPLHF. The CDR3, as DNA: TGTGCCAGCAGCCCCACAGGGATTGAGCGTGGATCCTATAATTCACCCCTCCACTTT.

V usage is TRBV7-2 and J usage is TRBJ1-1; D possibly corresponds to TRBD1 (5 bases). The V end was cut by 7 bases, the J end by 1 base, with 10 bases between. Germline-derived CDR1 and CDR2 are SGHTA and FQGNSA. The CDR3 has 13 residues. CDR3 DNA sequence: TGTGCCAGCAAGAGCGACAGGAACACTGAAGCTTTCTTT. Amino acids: CASKSDRNTEAFF.

The CDR3 nucleotides are TGTGCCAGCAGTTTATCCGTGGCTTCCACCGGGGAGCTGTTTTTT. Translating gives CASSLSVASTGELFF. The V and J genes are TRBV28 and TRBJ2-2; D is unclear. CDR3 size: 15 residues. V was pared by 1 base and J by 4 bases, with 10 bases between. The germline gives CDR1 MDHEN, CDR2 SYDVKM.

The CDR3 spells CASSLGGGSTGLQQYF. CDR3 coding DNA: TGTGCCAGCAGCTTGGGCGGCGGGAGTACGGGGTTGCAGCAGTACTTC. The V and J genes are TRBV5-4 and TRBJ2-7; 7 nucleotides line up with TRBD2. Trimming removed 0 bases from V and 8 bases from J; junction bases left unmatched: 14. The germline V gene has CDR1 SGHNT and CDR2 YYREEE (reference sequence). The CDR3 is made up of 16 amino acids.

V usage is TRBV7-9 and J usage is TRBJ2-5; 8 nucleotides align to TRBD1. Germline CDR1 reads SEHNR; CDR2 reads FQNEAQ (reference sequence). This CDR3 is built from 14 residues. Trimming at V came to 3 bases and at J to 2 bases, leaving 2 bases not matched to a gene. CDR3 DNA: TGTGCCAGCAGCTTGGGACAGGCTCAAGAGACCCAGTACTTC. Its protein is CASSLGQAQETQYF.

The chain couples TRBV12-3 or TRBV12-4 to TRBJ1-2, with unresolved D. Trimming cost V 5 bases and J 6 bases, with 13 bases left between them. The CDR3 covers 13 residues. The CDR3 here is CASSPTPIHGYTF. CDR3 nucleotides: TGTGCCAGCAGTCCCACTCCAATCCATGGCTACACCTTC.

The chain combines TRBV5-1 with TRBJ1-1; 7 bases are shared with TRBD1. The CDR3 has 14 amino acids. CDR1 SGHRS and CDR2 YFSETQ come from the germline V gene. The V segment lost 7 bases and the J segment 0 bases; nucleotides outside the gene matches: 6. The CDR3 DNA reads TGCGCCAGCCGGGACAGTGACATGAACACTGAAGCTTTCTTT. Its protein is CASRDSDMNTEAFF.

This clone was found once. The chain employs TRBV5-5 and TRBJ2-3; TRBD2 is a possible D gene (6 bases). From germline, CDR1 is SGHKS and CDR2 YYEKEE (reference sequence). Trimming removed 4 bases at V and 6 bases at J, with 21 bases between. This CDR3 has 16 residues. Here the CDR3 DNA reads TGTGCCAGCAGCCCAAGAGAAGGGACTCCGGTGGATACGCAGTATTTT. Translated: CASSPREGTPVDTQYF.

In nucleotides, the CDR3 is TGTGCCAGTAGTATGGGACAGTGGAATGAAAAACTGTTTTTT. Translating it yields CASSMGQWNEKLFF. The chain combines TRBV19 with TRBJ1-4; 7 bases align to TRBD1. CDR3 size: 14 residues. V gave up 3 bases and J gave up 5 bases; unmatched junction bases: 3. CDR1 is LNHDA and CDR2 is SQIVND in the germline V gene (reference sequence).

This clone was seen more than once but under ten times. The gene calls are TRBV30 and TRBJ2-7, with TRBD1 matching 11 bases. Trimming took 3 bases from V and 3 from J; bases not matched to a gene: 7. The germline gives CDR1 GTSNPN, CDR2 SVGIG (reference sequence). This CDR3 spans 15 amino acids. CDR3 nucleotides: TGTGCCTGGAGCGCCGGGACAGGGGGTGGCTACGAGCAGTACTTC. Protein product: CAWSAGTGGGYEQYF.

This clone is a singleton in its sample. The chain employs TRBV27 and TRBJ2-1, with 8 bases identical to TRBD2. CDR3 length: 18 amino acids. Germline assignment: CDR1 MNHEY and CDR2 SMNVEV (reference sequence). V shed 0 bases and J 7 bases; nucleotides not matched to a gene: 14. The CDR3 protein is CASSLSFGAGVAGNEQFF. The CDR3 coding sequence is TGTGCCAGCAGTTTATCGTTCGGAGCGGGAGTAGCCGGGAATGAGCAGTTCTTC.

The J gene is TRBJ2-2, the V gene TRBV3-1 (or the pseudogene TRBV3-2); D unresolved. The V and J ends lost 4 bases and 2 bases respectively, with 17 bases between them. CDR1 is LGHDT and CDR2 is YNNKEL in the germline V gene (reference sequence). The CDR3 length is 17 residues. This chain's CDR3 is CASSPRAAPTNTGELFF. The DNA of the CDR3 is TGTGCCAGCAGCCCCCGGGCCGCACCTACAAACACCGGGGAGCTGTTTTTT.

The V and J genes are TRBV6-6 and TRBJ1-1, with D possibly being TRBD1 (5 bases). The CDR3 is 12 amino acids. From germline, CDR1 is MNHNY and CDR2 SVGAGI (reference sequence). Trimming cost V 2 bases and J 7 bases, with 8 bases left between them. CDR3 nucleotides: TGTGCCAGCAGTTACGGGGCCAGTGAAGCTTTCTTT. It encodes CASSYGASEAFF.

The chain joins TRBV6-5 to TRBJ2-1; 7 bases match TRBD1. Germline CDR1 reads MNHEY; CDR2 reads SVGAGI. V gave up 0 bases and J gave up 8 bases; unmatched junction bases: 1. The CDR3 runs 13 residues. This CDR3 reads CASSYSGGYEQFF. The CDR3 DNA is TGTGCCAGCAGTTACTCAGGGGGCTATGAGCAGTTCTTC.

The CDR3 here is CASSQSSGGPRGTEAFF. The DNA of the CDR3 is TGTGCCAGCAGCCAATCATCCGGGGGGCCCCGGGGCACTGAAGCTTTCTTT. V gene TRBV16 combines with J gene TRBJ1-1, with D possibly being TRBD1 (6 bases). In germline, CDR1 is KGHSY, CDR2 FQNENV. With 0 bases removed from V and 4 bases from J, the gap between germline ends came to 18 bases. CDR3 length: 17 amino acids.

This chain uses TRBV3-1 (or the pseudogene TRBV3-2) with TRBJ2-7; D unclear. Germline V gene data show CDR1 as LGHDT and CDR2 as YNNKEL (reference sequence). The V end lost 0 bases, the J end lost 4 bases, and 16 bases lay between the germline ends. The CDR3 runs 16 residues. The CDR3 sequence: CASSQDRPPRPYEQYF. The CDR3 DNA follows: TGTGCCAGCAGCCAAGACCGACCCCCTCGGCCATACGAGCAGTACTTC.

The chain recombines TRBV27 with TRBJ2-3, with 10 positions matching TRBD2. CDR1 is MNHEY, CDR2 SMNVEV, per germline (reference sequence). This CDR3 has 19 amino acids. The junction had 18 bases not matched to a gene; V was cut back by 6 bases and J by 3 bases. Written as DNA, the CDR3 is TGTGCCAGCAGAACCCGGGAGCTAGCGGGAGTGGTCTTAACAGATACGCAGTATTTT. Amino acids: CASRTRELAGVVLTDTQYF.

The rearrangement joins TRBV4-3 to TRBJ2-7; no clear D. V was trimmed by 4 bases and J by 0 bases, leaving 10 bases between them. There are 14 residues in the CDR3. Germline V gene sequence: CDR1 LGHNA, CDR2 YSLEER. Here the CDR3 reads CASSRELISYEQYF. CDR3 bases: TGCGCCAGCAGCCGAGAACTCATCTCCTACGAGCAGTACTTC.

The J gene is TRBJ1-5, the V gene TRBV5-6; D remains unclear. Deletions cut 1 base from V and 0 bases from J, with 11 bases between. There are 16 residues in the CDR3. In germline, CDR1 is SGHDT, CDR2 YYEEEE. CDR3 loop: CASSLYSQTSNQPQHF. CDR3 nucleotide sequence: TGTGCCAGCAGCTTGTACTCTCAAACTAGCAATCAGCCCCAGCATTTT.

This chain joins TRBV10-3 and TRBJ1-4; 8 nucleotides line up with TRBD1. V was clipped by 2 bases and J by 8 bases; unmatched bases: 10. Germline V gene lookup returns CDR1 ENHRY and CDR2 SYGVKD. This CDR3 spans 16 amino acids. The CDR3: CAISEPGQVGGEKLFF. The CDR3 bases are TGTGCCATCAGTGAGCCGGGACAGGTCGGGGGGGAAAAACTGTTTTTT.

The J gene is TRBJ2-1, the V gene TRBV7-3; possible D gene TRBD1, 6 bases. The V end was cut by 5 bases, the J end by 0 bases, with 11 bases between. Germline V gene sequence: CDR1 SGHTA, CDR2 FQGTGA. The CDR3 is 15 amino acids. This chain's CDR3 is CASSRQASSYNEQFF. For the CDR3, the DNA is TGTGCCAGCAGCAGACAGGCCAGCTCCTACAATGAGCAGTTCTTC.

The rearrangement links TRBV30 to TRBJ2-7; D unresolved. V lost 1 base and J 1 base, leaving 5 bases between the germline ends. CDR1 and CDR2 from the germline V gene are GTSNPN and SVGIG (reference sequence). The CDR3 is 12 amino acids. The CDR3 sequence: CAWSDGSYEQYF. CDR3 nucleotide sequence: TGTGCCTGGAGTGACGGATCCTACGAGCAGTACTTC.

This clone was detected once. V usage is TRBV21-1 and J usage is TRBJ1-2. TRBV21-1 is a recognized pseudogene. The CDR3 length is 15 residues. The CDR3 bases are TGTGCCAGCAGCAGGGATATTCCTACTAACTATGGCTACACCTTC. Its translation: CASSRDIPTNYGYTF.

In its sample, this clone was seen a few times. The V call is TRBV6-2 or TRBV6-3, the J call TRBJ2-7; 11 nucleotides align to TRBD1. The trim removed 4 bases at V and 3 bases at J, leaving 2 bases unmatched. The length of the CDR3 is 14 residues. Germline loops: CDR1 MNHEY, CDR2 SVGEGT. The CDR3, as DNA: TGTGCCAGCAGTTTCGGGACAGGGGGCTACGAGCAGTACTTC. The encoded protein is CASSFGTGGYEQYF.

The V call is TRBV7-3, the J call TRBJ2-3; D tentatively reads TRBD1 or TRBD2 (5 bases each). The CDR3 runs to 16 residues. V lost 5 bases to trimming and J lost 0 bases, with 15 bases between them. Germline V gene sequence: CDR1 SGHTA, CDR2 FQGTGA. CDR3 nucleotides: TGTGCCAGCAGCCCCAACTGGGGGTTGAGCACAGATACGCAGTATTTT. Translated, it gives CASSPNWGLSTDTQYF.

The CDR3 bases are TGTGCCAGCTCACCGACAAGGGGCTCTGGGGCCAACGTCCTGACTTTC. Translation: CASSPTRGSGANVLTF. The chain links TRBV18 to TRBJ2-6; D perhaps matches TRBD1 (5 bases). Trimming cost V 3 bases and J 0 bases, with 9 bases left between them. Germline V CDR1 and CDR2: KGHSH, LQKENI. The CDR3 consists of 16 residues. Together with reference TRBV18 and TRBJ2-6, the CDR3 gives the full variable domain: NAGVMQNPRHLVRRRGQEARLRCSPMKGHSHVYWYRQLPEEGLKFMVYLQKENIIDESGMPKERFSAEFPKEGPSILRIQQVVRGDSAAYFCASSPTRGSGANVLTFGAGSRLTVL.